The source of this T cell receptor beta chain is a study of control samples from healthy donors and cancer patients. Germline lookup yields CDR1 SNHLY and CDR2 FYNNEI. The V and J ends lost 11 bases and 0 bases respectively, with 14 bases between them. The CDR3 consists of 14 residues. This clone was observed once. Here immunoSEQ multiplex PCR was the method, and the copy in TCRdb shows in-frame clones only, minus some. The top ten hold around 13% of the sample, which has about 170,000 clones, over 85% seen once. The TCR was taken from a man aged 30 to 45 in good health. The sequenced material came from blood. This chain joins TRBV2 and TRBJ1-3, with D possibly matching TRBD1 (5 bases). CDR3 residues: CADKQDLSGNTIYF. The CDR3 DNA follows: TGTGCCGACAAACAGGATCTCTCTGGAAACACCATATATTTT.